This record concerns one T cell receptor beta chain sequence. This clone was seen once. No cognate antigen has been identified for it. Nothing much larger sits one base from this clone, and base qualities are not available. This entry comes from a study of blood T cell repertoires in COVID-19 (dated by TCRdb to 2020 to 2021). Turning to the overall study: Samples covering the acute and convalescent phases of COVID-19 were provided by collaborators in the United States, Italy and Spain. Where available, HLA class I and class II types were taken from metadata supplied by the sample provider and were not determined by assay-based typing. Subjects who had been exposed to COVID-19, were actively infected with it, or had recovered from it provided the deeply sampled blood TCRbeta repertoires that made up the dataset. The material from the prospective study consisted of cDNA or gDNA derived from T cells, B-cell-depleted T cells, or PBMCs. The repertoires were released in a freely available public database intended as a resource for research on the immune response to SARS-CoV-2. Samples came from the ongoing ImmuneRACE study (first 160 participants) plus 1,254 subjects from 6 global collaborators. Nearly every sample came with metadata listing a de-identified subject ID, COVID-19 status, age in years and sex. Results the study describes overall, beyond this receptor: How much clinical and demographic metadata was included differed by source and by participant, and the metadata was provided uncurated.

Each collaborating institution followed its own protocols to collect whole blood in K2EDTA tubes. Collaborator samples were shipped for TCRbeta analysis as frozen whole blood, isolated PBMCs, or DNA extracted from either sample type. Via the germline V gene, CDR1 is MNHEY and CDR2 SVGAGI. Deletion took 8 bases off V and 4 bases off J, with a span of 7 bases between the germline ends. Its CDR3 holds 11 amino acids, cysteine through phenylalanine. The only DNA kept is the CDR3, 33 bases in frame from the first base. The immunoSEQ Assay, a bias-controlled multiplex PCR, was used to amplify TCRbeta CDR3 regions from genomic DNA. On the authors' methods: Within the assay, amplification of reference gene primers was used to estimate how many nucleated cells each sample contained. To quantify the absolute abundance of each unique TCRbeta CDR3 rearrangement, sequence reads were collapsed and filtered. For each sample, productive Simpson clonality was calculated as the square root of Simpson's diversity index over productive rearrangements. TCRdb obtained this table from immuneACCESS and retained in-frame rearrangements with V and J assigned. These tables miss some clones; where compared with another copy, unresolved V genes account for less than half of the shortfall, and the remainder is unexplained. The V and J calls and clone size were taken over from that table, and D and trimming were inferred from the DNA. The sample has about 210,000 clones on record, almost 90% of them singletons. The leading ten clones occupy 1.5% of the sample.

The sample comprised peripheral blood. The rearrangement combines TRBV6-5 with TRBJ2-3, with no confidently assigned D gene. This TCR was recovered from a man between 18 and 29 years old with active or convalescent COVID-19. The DNA reads TGTGCCAGCCGTCGGTCAGATACGCAGTATTTT. It translates to CASRRSDTQYF.